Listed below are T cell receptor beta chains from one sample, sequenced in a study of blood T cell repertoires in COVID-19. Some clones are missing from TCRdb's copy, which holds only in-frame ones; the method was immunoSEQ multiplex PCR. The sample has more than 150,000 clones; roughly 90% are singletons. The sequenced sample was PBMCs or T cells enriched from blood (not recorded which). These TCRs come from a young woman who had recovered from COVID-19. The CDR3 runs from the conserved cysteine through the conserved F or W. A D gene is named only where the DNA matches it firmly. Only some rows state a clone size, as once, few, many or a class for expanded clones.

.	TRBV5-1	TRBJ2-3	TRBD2	CASSLDAGGGTDTQYF	TGCGCCAGCAGCCTGGATGCGGGGGGCGGTACAGATACGCAGTATTTT
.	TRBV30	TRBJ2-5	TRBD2	CAWSPSLAGGPRETQYF	TGTGCCTGGAGTCCGAGCCTAGCGGGAGGGCCTCGAGAGACCCAGTACTTC
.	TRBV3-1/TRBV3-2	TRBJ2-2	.	CASSQAGANTGELFF	TGTGCCAGCAGCCAAGCAGGGGCGAACACCGGGGAGCTGTTTTTT
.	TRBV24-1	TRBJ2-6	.	CATSGRDMSSGANVLTF	TGTGCCACCAGTGGTCGGGACATGAGCTCTGGGGCCAACGTCCTGACTTTC
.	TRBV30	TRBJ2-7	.	CAWTTLASFHEQYF	TGTGCCTGGACAACCCTAGCTAGCTTCCACGAGCAGTACTTC
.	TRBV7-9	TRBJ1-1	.	CASSSDQGKAFF	TGTGCCAGCAGCTCCGACCAGGGGAAGGCTTTCTTT
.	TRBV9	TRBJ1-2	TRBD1	CASSEDRGPFGYTF	TGTGCCAGCAGCGAGGACAGGGGGCCCTTTGGCTACACCTTC
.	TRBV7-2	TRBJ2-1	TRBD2	CASSTSAGAGNEQFF	TGTGCCAGCAGCACCTCAGCGGGAGCGGGGAATGAGCAGTTCTTC
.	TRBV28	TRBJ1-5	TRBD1	CASTRPRGDKRAISNQPQHF	TGTGCCAGCACCCGACCCAGGGGGGACAAAAGGGCTATTAGCAATCAGCCCCAGCATTTT
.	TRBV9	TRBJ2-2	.	CASSVLGSSGRSNTGELFF	TGTGCCAGCAGCGTACTCGGCTCCTCAGGGCGATCAAACACCGGGGAGCTGTTTTTT
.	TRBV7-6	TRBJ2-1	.	CATRGGAGNEQFF	TGTGCCACCCGAGGGGGAGCGGGGAATGAGCAGTTCTTC
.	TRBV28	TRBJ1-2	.	CASSLGRSSYTF	TGTGCCAGCAGTTTAGGCCGCTCCAGCTACACCTTC
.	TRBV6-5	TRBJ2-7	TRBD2	CASSSPGLLREQYF	TGTGCCAGCAGTTCTCCGGGACTACTGAGGGAGCAGTACTTC
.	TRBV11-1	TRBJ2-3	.	CASSLLHPTDTQYF	TGTGCCAGCAGCCTGTTACATCCCACAGATACGCAGTATTTT
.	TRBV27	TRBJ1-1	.	CASSLNQGFAEAFF	TGTGCCAGCAGTTTAAATCAGGGGTTCGCTGAAGCTTTCTTT
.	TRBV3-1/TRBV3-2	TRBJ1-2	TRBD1	CASSQPGQGNYGYTF	TGTGCCAGCAGCCAACCGGGACAGGGTAACTATGGCTACACCTTC
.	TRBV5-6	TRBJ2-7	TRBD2	CASSLGMASGTYEQYF	TGTGCCAGCAGCCTGGGGATGGCTAGCGGGACCTACGAGCAGTACTTC
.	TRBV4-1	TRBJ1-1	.	CASSPRAGDTEAFF	TGCGCCAGCAGCCCTAGGGCGGGGGACACTGAAGCTTTCTTT
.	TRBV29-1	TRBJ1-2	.	CSVGQATGYGYTF	TGCAGCGTTGGACAGGCGACCGGCTATGGCTACACCTTC
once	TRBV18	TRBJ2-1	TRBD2	CASSGLAASSEQFF	TGTGCCAGCTCGGGACTAGCGGCCAGTTCGGAGCAGTTCTTC
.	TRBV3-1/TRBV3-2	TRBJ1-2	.	CASSQGGRRNYGYTF	TGTGCCAGCAGCCAAGGAGGCAGGAGGAACTATGGCTACACCTTC
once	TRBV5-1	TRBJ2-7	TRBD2	CASSSPGTSDYEQYF	TGCGCCAGCAGCTCCCCCGGGACTAGCGACTACGAGCAGTACTTC
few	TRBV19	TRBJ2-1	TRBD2	CASSETGTSGSRRRNEQFF	TGTGCCAGTAGTGAGACCGGGACTAGCGGGTCAAGGAGGAGGAATGAGCAGTTCTTC
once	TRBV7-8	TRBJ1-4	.	CASSPHRDTRDEKLFF	TGTGCCAGCAGCCCTCACCGGGACACCCGAGACGAAAAACTGTTTTTT
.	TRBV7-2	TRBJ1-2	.	CASSLDIPYGYTF	TGTGCCAGCAGCTTAGACATTCCCTATGGCTACACCTTC
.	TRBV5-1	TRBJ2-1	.	CASSLVGRRDNEQFF	TGCGCCAGCAGCTTGGTGGGGAGGCGGGACAATGAGCAGTTCTTC
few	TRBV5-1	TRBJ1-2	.	CASSPRQLGLSGYTF	TGCGCCAGCAGCCCTCGACAGTTAGGCCTCAGTGGCTACACCTTC
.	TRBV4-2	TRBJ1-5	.	CASSQVDRDRRTPRPQHF	TGTGCCAGCAGCCAAGTGGACCGCGACAGGAGAACCCCCAGGCCCCAGCATTTT
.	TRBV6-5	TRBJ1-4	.	CASSYGVQGTNEKLFF	TGTGCCAGCAGTTACGGGGTACAGGGAACTAATGAAAAACTGTTTTTT
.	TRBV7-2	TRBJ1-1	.	CASSPLSRAREAFF	TGTGCCAGCAGCCCCCTTTCCAGGGCGAGAGAAGCTTTCTTT
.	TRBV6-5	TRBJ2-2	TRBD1	CASKRQGSLTGELFF	TGTGCCAGCAAGCGACAGGGTTCGTTGACCGGGGAGCTGTTTTTT
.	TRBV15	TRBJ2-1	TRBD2	CATSRPGTSGRGADEQFF	TGTGCCACCAGCAGACCCGGGACTAGCGGGAGAGGGGCAGATGAGCAGTTCTTC
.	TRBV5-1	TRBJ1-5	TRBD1	CASSHARGRSNQPQHF	TGCGCCAGCAGCCATGCTAGGGGGCGTAGCAATCAGCCCCAGCATTTT
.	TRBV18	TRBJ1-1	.	CASSPPLRQEAFF	TGTGCCAGCTCACCACCCTTGAGACAGGAAGCTTTCTTT
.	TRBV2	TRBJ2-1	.	CASSVDENEQFF	TGTGCCAGCAGCGTCGATGAGAATGAGCAGTTCTTC
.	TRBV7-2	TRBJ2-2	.	CASSSLNTGELFF	TGTGCCAGCAGCTCCCTGAACACCGGGGAGCTGTTTTTT
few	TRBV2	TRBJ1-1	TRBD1	CARTRPGTANTEAFF	TGTGCCCGAACTCGACCGGGGACAGCGAACACTGAAGCTTTCTTT
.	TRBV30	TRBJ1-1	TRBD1	CARGRQGGGEAFF	TGTGCCCGGGGGCGACAGGGTGGGGGTGAAGCTTTCTTT
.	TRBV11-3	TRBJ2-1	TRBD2	CASSLGASGRYNEQFF	TGTGCCAGCAGCTTAGGCGCTAGCGGGCGATACAATGAGCAGTTCTTC
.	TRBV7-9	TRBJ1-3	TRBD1	CANEGAGNTIYF	TGTGCCAACGAGGGGGCAGGAAACACCATATATTTT
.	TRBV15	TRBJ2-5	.	CATSQGSQETQYF	TGTGCCACCAGCCAGGGGTCCCAAGAGACCCAGTACTTC
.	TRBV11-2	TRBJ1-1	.	CASSAWGVTEAFF	TGTGCCAGCAGCGCCTGGGGGGTGACTGAAGCTTTCTTT
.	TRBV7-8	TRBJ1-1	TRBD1	CASSPRQGSAFF	TGTGCCAGCAGCCCTAGACAGGGCTCAGCTTTCTTT
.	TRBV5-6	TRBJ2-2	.	CASSLTRNTGELFF	TGTGCCAGCAGCTTGACCAGAAACACCGGGGAGCTGTTTTTT